This TCR beta chain was profiled in a study of graft-versus-host responses after intestinal transplantation. The overall study: The recipients all started with anti-thymocyte globulin induction and then took tacrolimus and steroids for roughly three years.

Sequenced by immunoSEQ multiplex PCR; TCRdb stores in-frame clones only, minus some. The sample includes 65,000 to 90,000 clones, about 91% of them seen just once. About this clone itself: What it recognizes is unknown.

Broader study findings: Investigators detected GvH clones in recipient marrow, with some emerging earlier in ileum or blood. The highest levels of circulating GvH clones went along with early declines in HvG clones after transplant.

This CDR3 contains 15 residues. V was shortened by 5 bases and J by 4 bases, with 15 bases between the two germline ends. The germline CDR1 and CDR2 sequences are LGHNT and FRNRAP. Sequencing used unstimulated CD8+ T cells sorted from spleen or lymph node cells, obtained before transplant. The sequence came from a human donor who was the organ donor for an intestinal transplant. This sequence joins TRBV12-5 and TRBJ2-1, with a tentative D call TRBD2 (5 bases). This chain's CDR3 is CASGEDSIHYNEQFF. The CDR3 coding sequence is TGTGCTAGTGGTGAGGACTCGATTCATTACAATGAGCAGTTCTTC.